A selection of T cell receptor beta chains follows, all from one sample in a study of T cell responses to AZD1222 COVID-19 vaccine. Sequencing was performed with immunoSEQ multiplex PCR; in TCRdb, only in-frame clones are kept and a portion is missing. The table lists about 140,000 clones, 92% of them singletons. The sample in question was peripheral blood, obtained 28 days after the second AZD1222 dose. The source is an adult who received the AZD1222 COVID-19 vaccine. The CDR3 runs from the conserved cysteine through the conserved F or W. A D gene is named only where the DNA matches it firmly. Size values are once, few and many counts, or a class for expanded clones, and some rows have none.

j_call: TRBJ1-1; v_call: TRBV30; cdr3_length: 13; d_call: TRBD1; clone_size: -; cdr3_aa: CAWSSRGDTEAFF; cdr3_nt: TGTGCCTGGAGCTCCAGGGGGGACACTGAAGCTTTCTTT
j_call: TRBJ1-1; v_call: TRBV3-1/TRBV3-2; cdr3_length: 14; d_call: TRBD1; clone_size: -; cdr3_aa: CASSLSQGATEAFF; cdr3_nt: TGTGCCAGCAGCCTGTCACAGGGGGCCACTGAAGCTTTCTTT
j_call: TRBJ1-2; v_call: TRBV11-2; cdr3_length: 14; d_call: -; clone_size: -; cdr3_aa: CASRHGGVNYGYTF; cdr3_nt: TGTGCCAGCAGACACGGCGGGGTTAACTATGGCTACACCTTC
j_call: TRBJ2-1; v_call: TRBV10-2; cdr3_length: 13; d_call: TRBD1; clone_size: once; cdr3_aa: CASSFNRGNEQFF; cdr3_nt: TGCGCCAGCAGCTTCAACAGGGGCAATGAGCAGTTCTTC
j_call: TRBJ1-1; v_call: TRBV6-4; cdr3_length: 14; d_call: -; clone_size: -; cdr3_aa: CASSERGGNTEAFF; cdr3_nt: TGTGCCAGCAGTGAGAGGGGAGGAAACACTGAAGCTTTCTTT
j_call: TRBJ2-5; v_call: TRBV2; cdr3_length: 13; d_call: -; clone_size: -; cdr3_aa: CASSISKAGTQYF; cdr3_nt: TGTGCCAGCAGCATATCAAAGGCGGGGACCCAGTACTTC
j_call: TRBJ2-7; v_call: TRBV18; cdr3_length: 13; d_call: -; clone_size: -; cdr3_aa: CASSQEQGLEQYF; cdr3_nt: TGTGCCAGCTCGCAGGAACAGGGATTAGAGCAGTACTTC
j_call: TRBJ1-5; v_call: TRBV27; cdr3_length: 14; d_call: -; clone_size: once; cdr3_aa: CASSPGRNNQPQHF; cdr3_nt: TGTGCCAGCAGCCCGGGACGGAACAATCAGCCCCAGCATTTT
j_call: TRBJ1-2; v_call: TRBV7-3; cdr3_length: 14; d_call: -; clone_size: -; cdr3_aa: CASSPGAGAGGYTF; cdr3_nt: TGTGCCAGCAGTCCCGGGGCAGGGGCTGGTGGCTACACCTTC
j_call: TRBJ1-1; v_call: TRBV30; cdr3_length: 14; d_call: TRBD1; clone_size: few; cdr3_aa: CAWSGKRDRGEAFF; cdr3_nt: TGTGCCTGGAGCGGTAAACGGGACAGGGGAGAAGCTTTCTTT
j_call: TRBJ1-5; v_call: TRBV28; cdr3_length: 15; d_call: -; clone_size: -; cdr3_aa: CASSPSGGLDQPQHF; cdr3_nt: TGTGCCAGCAGCCCCTCGGGGGGTTTGGATCAGCCCCAGCATTTT
j_call: TRBJ1-3; v_call: TRBV7-3; cdr3_length: 15; d_call: -; clone_size: once; cdr3_aa: CASSLGPSSGNTIYF; cdr3_nt: TGTGCCAGCAGCCTAGGACCCAGTTCTGGAAACACCATATATTTT
j_call: TRBJ2-1; v_call: TRBV11-1; cdr3_length: 15; d_call: -; clone_size: -; cdr3_aa: CASSPWGRTYNEQFF; cdr3_nt: TGTGCCAGCAGCCCCTGGGGACGTACGTACAATGAGCAGTTCTTC
j_call: TRBJ2-7; v_call: TRBV27; cdr3_length: 13; d_call: -; clone_size: -; cdr3_aa: CASSRTWGYEQYF; cdr3_nt: TGTGCCAGCAGTAGAACATGGGGCTACGAGCAGTACTTC
j_call: TRBJ2-1; v_call: TRBV5-1; cdr3_length: 13; d_call: -; clone_size: -; cdr3_aa: CASSLDSYNEQFF; cdr3_nt: TGCGCCAGCAGCTTGGACAGTTACAATGAGCAGTTCTTC
j_call: TRBJ2-2; v_call: TRBV25-1; cdr3_length: 15; d_call: -; clone_size: -; cdr3_aa: CASSEGGARTGELFF; cdr3_nt: TGTGCCAGCAGTGAAGGGGGCGCGCGGACCGGGGAGCTGTTTTTT
j_call: TRBJ1-6; v_call: TRBV27; cdr3_length: 16; d_call: -; clone_size: -; cdr3_aa: CASGREREDYNSPLHF; cdr3_nt: TGTGCCAGCGGCAGGGAACGGGAGGACTATAATTCACCCCTCCACTTT
j_call: TRBJ1-2; v_call: TRBV6-5; cdr3_length: 15; d_call: -; clone_size: -; cdr3_aa: CASHFRTKQNYGYTF; cdr3_nt: TGTGCCAGCCATTTCCGTACGAAACAAAACTATGGCTACACCTTC
j_call: TRBJ2-5; v_call: TRBV2; cdr3_length: 12; d_call: -; clone_size: -; cdr3_aa: CASSEAPETQYF; cdr3_nt: TGTGCCAGCAGTGAAGCGCCAGAGACCCAGTACTTC
j_call: TRBJ2-5; v_call: TRBV7-9; cdr3_length: 17; d_call: -; clone_size: -; cdr3_aa: CASSLARGGVSQETQYF; cdr3_nt: TGTGCCAGCAGCTTAGCGCGTGGAGGAGTCTCCCAAGAGACCCAGTACTTC
j_call: TRBJ1-1; v_call: TRBV28; cdr3_length: 16; d_call: TRBD1; clone_size: -; cdr3_aa: CASSIAGGAPHTEAFF; cdr3_nt: TGTGCCAGCAGCATTGCAGGGGGCGCCCCCCACACTGAAGCTTTCTTT
j_call: TRBJ2-1; v_call: TRBV12-3/TRBV12-4; cdr3_length: 12; d_call: -; clone_size: -; cdr3_aa: CASSLVSVSQFF; cdr3_nt: TGTGCCAGCAGTTTAGTATCGGTTTCGCAGTTCTTC
j_call: TRBJ2-1; v_call: TRBV7-2; cdr3_length: 14; d_call: -; clone_size: -; cdr3_aa: CASTRTLGANEQFF; cdr3_nt: TGTGCCAGCACCCGCACACTAGGAGCCAATGAGCAGTTCTTC
j_call: TRBJ1-1; v_call: TRBV7-9; cdr3_length: 15; d_call: -; clone_size: -; cdr3_aa: CASSLGVQGSTEAFF; cdr3_nt: TGTGCCAGCAGCTTAGGGGTGCAGGGAAGCACTGAAGCTTTCTTT
j_call: TRBJ2-2; v_call: TRBV7-3; cdr3_length: 13; d_call: -; clone_size: -; cdr3_aa: CASSLLNTGELFF; cdr3_nt: TGTGCCAGCAGCTTACTAAACACCGGGGAGCTGTTTTTT
j_call: TRBJ1-1; v_call: TRBV7-9; cdr3_length: 13; d_call: -; clone_size: -; cdr3_aa: CASTSDASTEAFF; cdr3_nt: TGTGCCAGCACCTCCGATGCGAGCACTGAAGCTTTCTTT
j_call: TRBJ1-3; v_call: TRBV28; cdr3_length: 14; d_call: -; clone_size: -; cdr3_aa: CASTRAVSGNTIYF; cdr3_nt: TGTGCCAGCACCAGGGCGGTTTCCGGAAACACCATATATTTT
j_call: TRBJ1-6; v_call: TRBV27; cdr3_length: 18; d_call: -; clone_size: -; cdr3_aa: CASSAQGPGFSYNSPLHF; cdr3_nt: TGTGCCAGCAGTGCACAGGGCCCAGGTTTTTCCTATAATTCACCCCTCCACTTT
j_call: TRBJ1-2; v_call: TRBV7-9; cdr3_length: 13; d_call: -; clone_size: -; cdr3_aa: CASSPTASGGYTF; cdr3_nt: TGTGCCAGCAGCCCCACTGCCTCTGGTGGCTACACCTTC
j_call: TRBJ1-5; v_call: TRBV28; cdr3_length: 11; d_call: -; clone_size: -; cdr3_aa: CASGQHQPQHF; cdr3_nt: TGTGCCAGCGGTCAGCATCAGCCCCAGCATTTT
j_call: TRBJ2-3; v_call: TRBV6-2/TRBV6-3; cdr3_length: 16; d_call: -; clone_size: -; cdr3_aa: CASSQPPQGWADTQYF; cdr3_nt: TGTGCCAGCAGCCAACCCCCCCAGGGGTGGGCAGATACGCAGTATTTT
j_call: TRBJ1-5; v_call: TRBV7-8; cdr3_length: 14; d_call: -; clone_size: once; cdr3_aa: CASSFHEGNQPQHF; cdr3_nt: TGTGCCAGCAGCTTTCACGAGGGCAATCAGCCCCAGCATTTT
j_call: TRBJ2-5; v_call: TRBV28; cdr3_length: 13; d_call: TRBD1; clone_size: -; cdr3_aa: CASSSGGWETQYF; cdr3_nt: TGTGCCAGCAGTTCAGGGGGCTGGGAGACCCAGTACTTC
j_call: TRBJ1-4; v_call: TRBV3-1/TRBV3-2; cdr3_length: 16; d_call: -; clone_size: -; cdr3_aa: CASSQARVGGGEKLFF; cdr3_nt: TGTGCCAGCAGCCAAGCCCGGGTGGGGGGCGGTGAAAAACTGTTTTTT
j_call: TRBJ1-2; v_call: TRBV25-1; cdr3_length: 12; d_call: -; clone_size: -; cdr3_aa: CASSEPNYGYTF; cdr3_nt: TGTGCCAGCAGTGAGCCTAACTATGGCTACACCTTC
j_call: TRBJ2-3; v_call: TRBV5-4; cdr3_length: 16; d_call: TRBD2; clone_size: -; cdr3_aa: CASSLGLAGRGDTQYF; cdr3_nt: TGTGCCAGCAGCTTGGGACTAGCGGGGCGGGGAGATACGCAGTATTTT
j_call: TRBJ1-6; v_call: TRBV2; cdr3_length: 14; d_call: -; clone_size: -; cdr3_aa: CASKWGTLNSPLHF; cdr3_nt: TGTGCCAGCAAGTGGGGGACCCTTAATTCACCCCTCCACTTT
j_call: TRBJ2-7; v_call: TRBV10-3; cdr3_length: 13; d_call: -; clone_size: -; cdr3_aa: CAISDSYSYEQYF; cdr3_nt: TGTGCCATCAGTGACAGTTACTCCTACGAGCAGTACTTC
j_call: TRBJ2-1; v_call: TRBV18; cdr3_length: 15; d_call: TRBD2; clone_size: -; cdr3_aa: CASSPLAGGYNEQFF; cdr3_nt: TGTGCCAGCTCACCTCTAGCGGGAGGTTACAATGAGCAGTTCTTC
j_call: TRBJ2-3; v_call: TRBV5-1; cdr3_length: 18; d_call: -; clone_size: -; cdr3_aa: CASRPGLRGEAHTDTQYF; cdr3_nt: TGCGCCAGCCGACCTGGACTTCGCGGGGAGGCTCACACAGATACGCAGTATTTT
j_call: TRBJ1-2; v_call: TRBV29-1; cdr3_length: 13; d_call: TRBD1; clone_size: -; cdr3_aa: CSVSRGRYYGYTF; cdr3_nt: TGCAGCGTCAGCAGGGGGCGCTACTATGGCTACACCTTC
j_call: TRBJ2-3; v_call: TRBV7-9; cdr3_length: 13; d_call: -; clone_size: -; cdr3_aa: CASSLAGTNTQYF; cdr3_nt: TGTGCCAGCAGCTTAGCAGGGACGAATACGCAGTATTTT
j_call: TRBJ1-2; v_call: TRBV7-2; cdr3_length: 16; d_call: TRBD1; clone_size: -; cdr3_aa: CASSLASGQGNYGYTF; cdr3_nt: TGTGCCAGCAGCTTAGCGTCTGGACAGGGGAACTATGGCTACACCTTC
j_call: TRBJ2-5; v_call: TRBV28; cdr3_length: 14; d_call: -; clone_size: -; cdr3_aa: CASSFPGMGETQYF; cdr3_nt: TGTGCCAGCAGTTTCCCTGGGATGGGCGAGACCCAGTACTTC
j_call: TRBJ2-7; v_call: TRBV6-6; cdr3_length: 13; d_call: TRBD1; clone_size: once; cdr3_aa: CASSYQGQAAGYF; cdr3_nt: TGTGCCAGCAGTTATCAAGGACAGGCGGCTGGGTACTTC
j_call: TRBJ2-4; v_call: TRBV7-8; cdr3_length: 16; d_call: -; clone_size: -; cdr3_aa: CASSPRRAGPPAAQYF; cdr3_nt: TGTGCCAGCAGCCCACGACGGGCCGGGCCTCCGGCCGCTCAGTACTTC
j_call: TRBJ2-2; v_call: TRBV27; cdr3_length: 15; d_call: TRBD1; clone_size: -; cdr3_aa: CASRPGQGTTGELFF; cdr3_nt: TGTGCCAGCAGACCGGGACAGGGGACCACCGGGGAGCTGTTTTTT
j_call: TRBJ1-3; v_call: TRBV12-3/TRBV12-4; cdr3_length: 13; d_call: TRBD1; clone_size: -; cdr3_aa: CASRTGQGYTIYF; cdr3_nt: TGTGCCAGCAGAACCGGACAGGGATACACCATATATTTT
j_call: TRBJ1-1; v_call: TRBV28; cdr3_length: 13; d_call: -; clone_size: -; cdr3_aa: CASSKRPDTEAFF; cdr3_nt: TGTGCCTCGTCGAAGAGGCCGGACACTGAAGCTTTCTTT
j_call: TRBJ1-1; v_call: TRBV6-2/TRBV6-3; cdr3_length: 12; d_call: -; clone_size: -; cdr3_aa: CASSYIRGEAFF; cdr3_nt: TGTGCCAGCAGTTACATACGGGGTGAAGCTTTCTTT
j_call: TRBJ1-1; v_call: TRBV30; cdr3_length: 13; d_call: -; clone_size: -; cdr3_aa: CALTEERDTEAFF; cdr3_nt: TGTGCTCTTACGGAGGAGAGGGACACTGAAGCTTTCTTT
j_call: TRBJ1-6; v_call: TRBV7-3; cdr3_length: 15; d_call: -; clone_size: -; cdr3_aa: CASSLNGVGNSPLHF; cdr3_nt: TGTGCCAGCAGCTTAAACGGGGTTGGGAATTCACCCCTCCACTTT
j_call: TRBJ2-3; v_call: TRBV28; cdr3_length: 14; d_call: -; clone_size: -; cdr3_aa: CAMGDRQGLDTQYF; cdr3_nt: TGTGCCATGGGCGACCGCCAGGGATTAGATACGCAGTATTTT